The sequence of this TCR beta chain was determined in a study of identifying expanded T cells in peripheral blood. Collection occurred without any documented infections or immune events in donors. Per germline, CDR1 SGDLS and CDR2 YYNGEE. The CDR3 covers 12 residues. Trimming pared 4 bases from V and 6 bases from J, leaving 8 bases between. As concerns this clone: The antigen is undetermined.

Study-wide findings and caveats: Variance in clone template counts between two-week samples significantly increased with total template count across all healthy donors.

Libraries were prepared by immunoSEQ multiplex PCR; TCRdb keeps only in-frame clonotypes and omits some of them. The sample lists about 82,000 clones; approximately 90% were seen once. The sequencing input was blood. The gene calls are TRBV9 and TRBJ2-1; no reliable D call. This TCR came from a person between 18 and 70 years old in good health. Here the CDR3 reads CASSHNRNEQFF. The DNA of the CDR3 is TGTGCCAGCAGCCACAACCGCAATGAGCAGTTCTTC.